This entry concerns a single T cell receptor (beta chain). Its specificity is unknown. The data belong to a study of blood T cells in healthy people across ages. Germline CDR1 is SGHDT and CDR2 is YYEEEE. The CDR3 consists of 16 residues. V was pared by 4 bases and J by 7 bases, with 21 bases between. Primed by a sample-barcoded 5' primer and a J-beta primer mix, a second PCR proceeded for 7 to 11 cycles. TCRdb processed the 5' RACE reads anew with MiXCR; each CDR3 protein has one entry. The table has a few hundred thousand distinct CDR3 sequences, 27% seen once. The study's findings and limits: Age advanced and TCR beta diversity per million T cells fell, roughly linearly.

Donors ranged from 6 to 90 years old and were healthy Caucasians in Russia. The sample comprised blood. This TCR was sampled from a woman aged 70-85 years in good health. The chain uses TRBV5-6 and TRBJ2-1, with D perhaps assigned TRBD1 or TRBD2 (5 bases each). The CDR3 sequence: CASSTILGTVGNEQFF. The DNA of the CDR3 is TGTGCCAGCAGCACAATCCTCGGGACGGTGGGGAATGAGCAGTTCTTC.